This TCR beta chain was captured in a study of blood T cell repertoires in COVID-19. Only in-frame clones appear in the TCRdb table, and some are missing; sequencing was by immunoSEQ multiplex PCR. This sample carries 130,000 to 150,000 clones, less than 85% of them seen once, and the ten largest clones take roughly 8.6%. Trimming pared 4 bases from V and 5 bases from J, leaving 11 bases between. The CDR3 has 13 amino acids. Germline lookup yields CDR1 LGHNA and CDR2 YNFKEQ. V is TRBV4-2 and J is TRBJ1-1; a weak D match, TRBD1 (5 bases). The sequencing input was peripheral blood. This receptor was identified in a woman older than 75 in a cohort sampled during active or convalescent COVID-19. This CDR3 is CASSRRGGTEAFF. The CDR3 bases are TGTGCCAGCAGCCGGAGGGGAGGAACTGAAGCTTTCTTT.